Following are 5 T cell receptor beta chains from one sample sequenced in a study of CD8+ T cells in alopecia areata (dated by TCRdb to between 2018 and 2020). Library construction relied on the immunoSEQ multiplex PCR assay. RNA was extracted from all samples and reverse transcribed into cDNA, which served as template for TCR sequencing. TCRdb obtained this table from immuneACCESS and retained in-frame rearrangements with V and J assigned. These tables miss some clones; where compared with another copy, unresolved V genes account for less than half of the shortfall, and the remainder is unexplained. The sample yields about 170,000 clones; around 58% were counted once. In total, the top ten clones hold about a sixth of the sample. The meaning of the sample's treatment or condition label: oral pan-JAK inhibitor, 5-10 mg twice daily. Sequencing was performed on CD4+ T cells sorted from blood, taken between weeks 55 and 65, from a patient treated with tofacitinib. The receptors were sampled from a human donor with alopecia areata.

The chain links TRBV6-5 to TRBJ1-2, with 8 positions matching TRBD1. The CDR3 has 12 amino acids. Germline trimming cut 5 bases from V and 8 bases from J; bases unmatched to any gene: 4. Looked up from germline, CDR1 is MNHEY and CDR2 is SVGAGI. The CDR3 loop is CASSQSGGGYTF. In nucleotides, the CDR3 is TGTGCCAGCAGTCAATCAGGGGGCGGCTACACCTTC.

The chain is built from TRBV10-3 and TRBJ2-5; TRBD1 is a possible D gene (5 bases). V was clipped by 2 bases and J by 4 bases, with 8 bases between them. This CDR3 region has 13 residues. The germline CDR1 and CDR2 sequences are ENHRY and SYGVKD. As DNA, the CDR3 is TGTGCCATCAGTGAGCCAGGGATAGAGACCCAGTACTTC. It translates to CAISEPGIETQYF.

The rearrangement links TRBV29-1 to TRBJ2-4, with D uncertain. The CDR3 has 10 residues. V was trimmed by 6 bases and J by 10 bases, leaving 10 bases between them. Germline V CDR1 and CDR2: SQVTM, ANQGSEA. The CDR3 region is CSVQAQIQYF. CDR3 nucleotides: TGCAGCGTGCAGGCTCAGATTCAGTACTTC.

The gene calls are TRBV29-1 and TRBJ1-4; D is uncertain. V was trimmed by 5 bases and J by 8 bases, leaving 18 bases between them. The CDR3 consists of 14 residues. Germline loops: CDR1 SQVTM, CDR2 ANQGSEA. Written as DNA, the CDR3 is TGCAGCGTTCAACCTCCGGGAAGTGGGGAAAAACTGTTTTTT. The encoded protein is CSVQPPGSGEKLFF.

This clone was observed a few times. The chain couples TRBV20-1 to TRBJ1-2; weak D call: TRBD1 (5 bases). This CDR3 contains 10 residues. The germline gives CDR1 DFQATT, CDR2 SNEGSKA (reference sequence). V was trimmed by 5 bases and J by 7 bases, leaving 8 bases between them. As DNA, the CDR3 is TGCAGTGCTTGGGGGGGTGGCTACACCTTC. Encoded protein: CSAWGGGYTF.